This T cell receptor beta chain was recovered during a study of blood T cells in healthy people across ages. Regarding the study as a whole: A greater number of naive CD4+ cells and higher diversity distinguished long-lived donors from aged donors. Using unsorted PBMCs precluded a conclusive naive versus antigen-experienced comparison.

There were healthy Caucasian individuals from Russia, aged about 6 to 95, serving as donors. Comments on this clonotype: What it recognizes is unknown.

This CDR3 contains 17 residues. Germline V gives CDR1 SGHRS, CDR2 YFSETQ. The ends were cut back, 1 base at V and 1 base at J, with 17 bases in the middle. Combining a sample-barcoded 5' primer with a J-beta primer mix, a second PCR ran for about 7 to 11 cycles. Every single cDNA molecule received a tag from a template-switch adaptor with 12 random nucleotides. MiXCR, run by TCRdb on the 5' RACE reads, gives a single entry per CDR3 protein. The table shows around 790,000 distinct CDR3 sequences, with around 43% occurring only once. The clonotype was recovered from a man aged 55 to 70 in good health. The rearrangement joins TRBV5-1 to TRBJ1-1; possible D gene TRBD1, 6 bases. Sequenced material: blood. The CDR3 here is CASSLIGGRGGNTEAFF. For the CDR3, the DNA is TGCGCCAGCAGCTTGATCGGGGGGCGCGGGGGGAACACTGAAGCTTTCTTT.